Sequencing of this T cell receptor beta chain was carried out in a study of blood T cell repertoires in COVID-19. Study-level information: Samples taken during acute and convalescent COVID-19 were collected in the United States, Italy and Spain. Nucleic acid was either cDNA or gDNA, and it came from T cells, B-cell-depleted T cells, or PBMCs.

The CDR3 totals 16 residues. V lost 3 bases and J lost 4; bases outside the gene matches: 11. In germline, CDR1 is SNHLY, CDR2 FYNNEI. In the study's own analysis: Reference gene primers were amplified, and this amplification served to estimate nucleated cell counts. Clones were read by immunoSEQ multiplex PCR, and TCRdb kept only the in-frame ones, dropping some. That table is the source of V, J and clone size, and D and trimming were worked out from the DNA. The sample includes over 100,000 clones, about 72% of them seen just once. The chain couples TRBV2 to TRBJ1-1, with TRBD1 matching 7 bases. The origin of this receptor is a woman in her seventies with acute or convalescent COVID-19. Sequenced material: peripheral blood. The CDR3 loop is CASSDEDLAGGTEAFF. CDR3 nucleotide sequence: TGTGCCAGCAGTGATGAGGACCTCGCAGGGGGCACTGAAGCTTTCTTT. The variable domain in full, completed from reference TRBV2 and TRBJ1-1, reads EPEVTQTPSHQVTQMGQEVILRCVPISNHLYFYWYRQILGQKVEFLVSFYNNEISEKSEIFDDQFSVERPDGSNFTLKIRSTKLEDSAMYFCASSDEDLAGGTEAFFGQGTRLTVV.